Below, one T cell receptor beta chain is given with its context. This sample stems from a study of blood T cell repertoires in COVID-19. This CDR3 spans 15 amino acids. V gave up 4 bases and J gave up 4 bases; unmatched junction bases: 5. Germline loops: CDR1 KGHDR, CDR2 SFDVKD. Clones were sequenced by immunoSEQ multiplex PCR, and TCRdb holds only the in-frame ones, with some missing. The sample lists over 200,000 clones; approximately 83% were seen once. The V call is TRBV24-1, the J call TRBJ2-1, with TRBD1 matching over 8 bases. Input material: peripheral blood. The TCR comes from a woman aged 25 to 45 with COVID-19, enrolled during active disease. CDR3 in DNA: TGTGCCACCAGTGACCCCCGGGACAGGTACAATGAGCAGTTCTTC. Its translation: CATSDPRDRYNEQFF.